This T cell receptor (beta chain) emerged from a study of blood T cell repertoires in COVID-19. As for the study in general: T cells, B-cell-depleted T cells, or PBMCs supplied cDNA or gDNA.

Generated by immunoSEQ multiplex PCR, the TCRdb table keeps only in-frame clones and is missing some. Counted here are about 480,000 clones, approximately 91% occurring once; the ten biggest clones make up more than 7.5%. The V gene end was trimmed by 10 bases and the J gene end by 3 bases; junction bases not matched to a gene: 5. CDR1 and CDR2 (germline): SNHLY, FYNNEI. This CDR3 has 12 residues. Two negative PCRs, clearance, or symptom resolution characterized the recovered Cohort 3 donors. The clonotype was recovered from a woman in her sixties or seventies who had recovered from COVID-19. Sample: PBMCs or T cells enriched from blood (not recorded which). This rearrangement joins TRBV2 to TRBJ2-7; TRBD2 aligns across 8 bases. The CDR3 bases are TGTGCCACCGGGGGGGGTAGCTACGAGCAGTACGTC. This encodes CATGGGSYEQYV.